This is a list of T cell receptor beta chains from one sample in a study of Graves' ophthalmopathy and Graves' hyperthyroidism. TCRdb re-called the multiplex PCR reads with MiXCR, one entry per CDR3 protein. The sample lists 170,000 or so distinct CDR3 sequences, 35% to 50% occurring once. Sequenced sample: peripheral blood. The receptors were sampled from a man between 25 and 39 years old with Graves' ophthalmopathy. CDR3s include the opening cysteine and the closing phenylalanine or tryptophan. The D gene is left open where the match is weak. Not every row has a clone size; where given, it reads once, few, many or a size class.

J gene: TRBJ2-5; D gene: TRBD2; clone size: many; V gene: TRBV6-2/TRBV6-3; CDR3 DNA: TGTGCCAGCAGTTCCTTTGGACTAGCGGGAGTAGAGGAGACCCAGTACTTC; CDR3 protein: CASSSFGLAGVEETQYF
J gene: TRBJ1-2; D gene: -; clone size: many; V gene: TRBV7-2; CDR3 DNA: TGTGCCAGCAGCTTAGACCTAGTGGGCTACACCTTC; CDR3 protein: CASSLDLVGYTF
J gene: TRBJ1-2; D gene: -; clone size: -; V gene: TRBV29-1; CDR3 DNA: TGCAGCGTTACAACGCAGAGGGGTAACTATGGCTACACCTTC; CDR3 protein: CSVTTQRGNYGYTF
J gene: TRBJ1-3; D gene: -; clone size: many; V gene: TRBV12-3/TRBV12-4; CDR3 DNA: TGTGCCAGCAGTTTAATTCTTGGTGCCGGCACTGGAAACACCATATATTTT; CDR3 protein: CASSLILGAGTGNTIYF
J gene: TRBJ2-5; D gene: -; clone size: many; V gene: TRBV7-8; CDR3 DNA: TGTGCCAGCAGCTTAAATAGAAGATTTGGGACTGGCTCTCAAGAGACCCAGTACTTC; CDR3 protein: CASSLNRRFGTGSQETQYF
J gene: TRBJ1-2; D gene: -; clone size: many; V gene: TRBV6-5; CDR3 DNA: TGTGCCAGCAACCCCGCGCGGGGCGGGGGCTACACCTTC; CDR3 protein: CASNPARGGGYTF
J gene: TRBJ1-5; D gene: TRBD1; clone size: many; V gene: TRBV28; CDR3 DNA: TGTGCCAGCAGTTTCAAAACAGGGGGCGCGTGGAGTAGCAATCAGCCCCAGCATTTT; CDR3 protein: CASSFKTGGAWSSNQPQHF
J gene: TRBJ1-5; D gene: TRBD1; clone size: -; V gene: TRBV29-1; CDR3 DNA: TGCAGCGTAGCGACAGGGAATCAGCCCCAGCATTTT; CDR3 protein: CSVATGNQPQHF
J gene: TRBJ2-7; D gene: TRBD2; clone size: -; V gene: TRBV6-1; CDR3 DNA: TGTGCCAGCACCGAAGCGGGAGCGGACGAGCAGTACTTC; CDR3 protein: CASTEAGADEQYF
J gene: TRBJ1-2; D gene: -; clone size: many; V gene: TRBV11-2; CDR3 DNA: TGTGCCAGCAGCGCAACAGTGGGGGGCGCAGGCCTTCGGTATGGCTACACCTTC; CDR3 protein: CASSATVGGAGLRYGYTF
J gene: TRBJ2-5; D gene: -; clone size: many; V gene: TRBV7-9; CDR3 DNA: TGTGCCAGCAGTCCCCTGGAGGGGGAGACCCAGTACTTC; CDR3 protein: CASSPLEGETQYF
J gene: TRBJ1-1; D gene: -; clone size: -; V gene: TRBV7-2; CDR3 DNA: TGTGCCCCTTACGCGAGGACCAGGGATGAAGCTTTCTTT; CDR3 protein: CAPYARTRDEAFF
J gene: TRBJ2-7; D gene: TRBD2; clone size: many; V gene: TRBV6-5; CDR3 DNA: TGTGCCAGCAGTTATAGAGCGGGAGGGGACTACGAGCAGTACTTC; CDR3 protein: CASSYRAGGDYEQYF
J gene: TRBJ2-3; D gene: TRBD1; clone size: -; V gene: TRBV20-1; CDR3 DNA: TGCAGTGCTCTGCCGGGACAGGGGAACGCAGATACGCAGTATTTT; CDR3 protein: CSALPGQGNADTQYF
J gene: TRBJ1-6; D gene: -; clone size: many; V gene: TRBV6-4; CDR3 DNA: TGTGCCAGCAGTGACGGGGGAGTCGGTAATTCACCCCTCCACTTT; CDR3 protein: CASSDGGVGNSPLHF
J gene: TRBJ2-7; D gene: -; clone size: -; V gene: TRBV6-1; CDR3 DNA: TGTGCCAGCACTACCAGGGATTTGACCGCCTACGAGCAGTACTTC; CDR3 protein: CASTTRDLTAYEQYF
J gene: TRBJ2-7; D gene: TRBD1; clone size: many; V gene: TRBV28; CDR3 DNA: TGTGCCATCGAGGGGGCGGGACAGGGCTCCTACGAGCAGTACTTC; CDR3 protein: CAIEGAGQGSYEQYF
J gene: TRBJ2-2; D gene: TRBD2; clone size: many; V gene: TRBV12-3/TRBV12-4; CDR3 DNA: TGTGCCAGCAGTTTAGGCGGGAGGGCGAACACCGGGGAGCTGTTTTTT; CDR3 protein: CASSLGGRANTGELFF
J gene: TRBJ1-2; D gene: TRBD1; clone size: many; V gene: TRBV12-3/TRBV12-4; CDR3 DNA: TGTGCCAGCGGGGACAGATTTAACTATGGCTACACCTTC; CDR3 protein: CASGDRFNYGYTF
J gene: TRBJ1-1; D gene: -; clone size: -; V gene: TRBV7-9; CDR3 DNA: TGTGCCAGCAGCGGAACGAGGGACACTGAAGCTTTCTTT; CDR3 protein: CASSGTRDTEAFF
J gene: TRBJ1-2; D gene: TRBD1; clone size: -; V gene: TRBV6-1; CDR3 DNA: TGTGCCAGCAGTCGACAGGGCCCACTCTATGGCTACACCTTC; CDR3 protein: CASSRQGPLYGYTF
J gene: TRBJ2-6; D gene: -; clone size: many; V gene: TRBV5-1; CDR3 DNA: TGCGCCAGCAGTTTAGGGACCGCTGCTGGGGCCAACGTCCTGACTTTC; CDR3 protein: CASSLGTAAGANVLTF
J gene: TRBJ2-5; D gene: TRBD1; clone size: -; V gene: TRBV19; CDR3 DNA: TGTGCCAGTAGTAAGGGCAGGGGGAACGGAGAGACCCAGTACTTC; CDR3 protein: CASSKGRGNGETQYF
J gene: TRBJ1-5; D gene: -; clone size: many; V gene: TRBV12-3/TRBV12-4; CDR3 DNA: TGTGCCAGCAGTTCAGTTTATAGCAATCAGCCCCAGCATTTT; CDR3 protein: CASSSVYSNQPQHF
J gene: TRBJ1-1; D gene: TRBD1; clone size: -; V gene: TRBV19; CDR3 DNA: TGTGCCAGTAGTAACACCGGGACAGGGGGCACTGAAGCTTTCTTT; CDR3 protein: CASSNTGTGGTEAFF
J gene: TRBJ2-5; D gene: -; clone size: -; V gene: TRBV7-8; CDR3 DNA: TGTGCCAGCAGCCTCGCCGGCGGCCAAGAGACCCAGTACTTC; CDR3 protein: CASSLAGGQETQYF
J gene: TRBJ2-3; D gene: -; clone size: many; V gene: TRBV2; CDR3 DNA: TGTGCCAGCAGCCTCACAGATACGCAGTATTTT; CDR3 protein: CASSLTDTQYF
J gene: TRBJ2-7; D gene: -; clone size: -; V gene: TRBV6-2/TRBV6-3; CDR3 DNA: TGTGCCAGCAGCCTTGGCGCAGTGTACTACGAGCAGTACTTC; CDR3 protein: CASSLGAVYYEQYF
J gene: TRBJ2-7; D gene: -; clone size: many; V gene: TRBV12-3/TRBV12-4; CDR3 DNA: TGTGCCAGCAGTTTCGGACGGTATCAGGGCGAGCAGTACTTC; CDR3 protein: CASSFGRYQGEQYF
J gene: TRBJ1-1; D gene: -; clone size: -; V gene: TRBV11-2; CDR3 DNA: TGTGCCAGCAGCCAAGACAGTTACACTGAAGCTTTCTTT; CDR3 protein: CASSQDSYTEAFF
J gene: TRBJ1-1; D gene: -; clone size: -; V gene: TRBV20-1; CDR3 DNA: TGCAGTGCTATTGATCTTACAACGAACACTGAAGCTTTCTTT; CDR3 protein: CSAIDLTTNTEAFF
J gene: TRBJ1-2; D gene: -; clone size: many; V gene: TRBV24-1; CDR3 DNA: TGTGCCACCAGTGCCGGGGCGGATGCTGCTAACTATGGCTACACCTTC; CDR3 protein: CATSAGADAANYGYTF
J gene: TRBJ1-2; D gene: -; clone size: many; V gene: TRBV28; CDR3 DNA: TGTGCCAGCAGTTCCTCGGGGTACCGTGGCTACACCTTC; CDR3 protein: CASSSSGYRGYTF
J gene: TRBJ2-5; D gene: -; clone size: -; V gene: TRBV12-3/TRBV12-4; CDR3 DNA: TGTGCCAGCAGTTTCCCAACCGGGACGGCCTCAGAAGAGACCCAGTACTTC; CDR3 protein: CASSFPTGTASEETQYF
J gene: TRBJ2-5; D gene: TRBD1; clone size: many; V gene: TRBV5-1; CDR3 DNA: TGCGCCAGCAGGACCGGACAGGGGCTGGGGGGCCAGTACTTC; CDR3 protein: CASRTGQGLGGQYF
J gene: TRBJ1-5; D gene: -; clone size: many; V gene: TRBV5-1; CDR3 DNA: TGCGCCAGCAGCTTGGGGGAGTCTGGTGGCAATCAGCCCCAGCATTTT; CDR3 protein: CASSLGESGGNQPQHF
J gene: TRBJ2-2; D gene: -; clone size: -; V gene: TRBV6-5; CDR3 DNA: TGTGCCAGCAGTTACCTGGCCGGGAAGGGCGGGGAGCTGTTTTTT; CDR3 protein: CASSYLAGKGGELFF
J gene: TRBJ2-7; D gene: TRBD2; clone size: -; V gene: TRBV10-3; CDR3 DNA: TGTGCCATCAGGATCGAGCGGGAGGGCTTGTACGAGCAGTACTTC; CDR3 protein: CAIRIEREGLYEQYF
J gene: TRBJ1-2; D gene: -; clone size: many; V gene: TRBV6-1; CDR3 DNA: TGTGCCAGCAGTGATAGTGGGGGCCCCTATGGCTACACCTTC; CDR3 protein: CASSDSGGPYGYTF
J gene: TRBJ2-6; D gene: -; clone size: many; V gene: TRBV14; CDR3 DNA: TGTGCCAGCAGCCCCATCCAAATCAGCTTGGCACGGAGCAGCTCTGGGGCCAACGTCCTGACTTTC; CDR3 protein: CASSPIQISLARSSSGANVLTF
J gene: TRBJ1-2; D gene: -; clone size: -; V gene: TRBV29-1; CDR3 DNA: TGCAGCGTGGAGAAGGGGATTGGAGATGGCTACACCTTC; CDR3 protein: CSVEKGIGDGYTF
J gene: TRBJ2-7; D gene: -; clone size: many; V gene: TRBV10-2; CDR3 DNA: TGCGCCAGCCATAGAGTAGGGAGAGCGTACGAGCAGTACTTC; CDR3 protein: CASHRVGRAYEQYF
J gene: TRBJ1-2; D gene: TRBD1; clone size: many; V gene: TRBV28; CDR3 DNA: TGTGCCAGCAGTTTCCTAGCCAGGGGGTTCGGCTACACCTTC; CDR3 protein: CASSFLARGFGYTF
J gene: TRBJ2-2; D gene: -; clone size: many; V gene: TRBV12-3/TRBV12-4; CDR3 DNA: TGTGCCAGCAGAAGGGAGGTAGCGAACACCGGGGAGCTGTTTTTT; CDR3 protein: CASRREVANTGELFF
J gene: TRBJ1-3; D gene: -; clone size: once; V gene: TRBV20-1; CDR3 DNA: TGCAGTGCTAAAATTGACAGTCGAAACACCATATATTTT; CDR3 protein: CSAKIDSRNTIYF